This record looks at one T cell receptor beta chain sequence and its context. Its antigen is undetermined. The data belong to a study of vaccination and CD4 T cells after COVID-19. Oncomine TCR Beta short-read sequencing was applied to DNA from cultured CD4+ T cells. One entry per CDR3 protein results from TCRdb running MiXCR on the PCR reads. The data contain 8,500 to 10,000 distinct CDR3 sequences, approximately 62% of them singletons. Treatment indicated: 10-day PBMC culture with coronavirus spike peptide pools or control peptides (ViraFEST assay). CD4+ T cells that came from the unexposed donor were collected before the COVID-19 pandemic (2011-2018). V was cut by 6 bases and J by 5 bases, with 13 bases left in between. The CDR3 length is 13 residues. Germline V gene data show CDR1 as MDHEN and CDR2 as SYDVKM.

The chain employs TRBV28 and TRBJ1-2; D remains unclear. Sequenced: CD4+ T cells from blood, cultured in vitro. This TCR came from a human donor in good health. The CDR3 is CASSMTDLYGYTF. CDR3 DNA sequence: TGTGCCAGCAGCATGACTGATTTATATGGCTACACCTTC.